The entry that follows covers one TCR beta chain sequence. The sample originates from a study of blood T cell repertoires in COVID-19. As for the study in general: Sites across the United States, Italy and Spain contributed samples from acute and convalescent COVID-19.

As handled by the study authors: Scientists estimated how many nucleated cells there were by amplifying reference gene primers. Sequencing used immunoSEQ multiplex PCR; TCRdb keeps in-frame clones, though not all of them. V and J calls and clone size come straight from that table; D and trimming were deduced from the DNA. The table lists around 99,000 clones, roughly 88% of them singletons. The V gene lost 6 bases and the J gene lost 4 bases, with 13 bases spanning the gap. In germline, CDR1 is LGHDT, CDR2 YNNKEL (reference sequence). The CDR3 covers 15 residues. The sequenced sample was peripheral blood. The rearrangement uses TRBV3-1 (or the pseudogene TRBV3-2) and TRBJ2-6, with D possibly being TRBD2 (6 bases). The TCR sequence derives from a woman of 80 years or more with active or convalescent COVID-19. The CDR3 loop is CASRGTPLGANVLTF. The CDR3 nucleotides read TGTGCCAGCAGAGGGACTCCCCTCGGGGCCAACGTCCTGACTTTC.